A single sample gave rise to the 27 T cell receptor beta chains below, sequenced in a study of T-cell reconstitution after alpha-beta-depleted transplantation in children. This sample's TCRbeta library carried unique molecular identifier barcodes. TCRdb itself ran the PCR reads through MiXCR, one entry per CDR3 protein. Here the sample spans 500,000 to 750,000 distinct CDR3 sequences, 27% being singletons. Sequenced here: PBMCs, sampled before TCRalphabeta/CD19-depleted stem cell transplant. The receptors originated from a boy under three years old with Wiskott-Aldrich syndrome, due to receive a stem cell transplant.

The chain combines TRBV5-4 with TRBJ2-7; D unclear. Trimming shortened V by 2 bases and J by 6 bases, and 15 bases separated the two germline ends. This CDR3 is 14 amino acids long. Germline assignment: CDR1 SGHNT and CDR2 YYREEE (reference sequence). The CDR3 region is CASSFNLGPLEQYF. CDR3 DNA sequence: TGTGCCAGCAGCTTCAACCTCGGGCCTCTCGAGCAGTACTTC.

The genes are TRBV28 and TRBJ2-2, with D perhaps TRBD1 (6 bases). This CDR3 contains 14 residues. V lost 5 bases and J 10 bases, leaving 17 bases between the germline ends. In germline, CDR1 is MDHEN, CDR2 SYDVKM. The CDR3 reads CASSGGQRPAELFF. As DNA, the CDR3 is TGTGCCAGCAGTGGCGGACAGAGACCCGCGGAGCTGTTTTTT.

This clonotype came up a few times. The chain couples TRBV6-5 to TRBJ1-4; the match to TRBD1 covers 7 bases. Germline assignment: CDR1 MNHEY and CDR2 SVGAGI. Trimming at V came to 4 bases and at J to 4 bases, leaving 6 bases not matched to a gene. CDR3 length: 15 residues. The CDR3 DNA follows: TGTGCCAGCAGTTGGGCAGGGGGACTTAATGAAAAACTGTTTTTT. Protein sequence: CASSWAGGLNEKLFF.

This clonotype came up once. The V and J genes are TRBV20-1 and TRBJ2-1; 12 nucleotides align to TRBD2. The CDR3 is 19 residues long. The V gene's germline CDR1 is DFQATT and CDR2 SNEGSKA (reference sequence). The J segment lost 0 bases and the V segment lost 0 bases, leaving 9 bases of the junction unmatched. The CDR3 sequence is CSARDAGTSGWSSYNEQFF. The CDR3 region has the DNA TGCAGTGCTAGAGATGCCGGGACTAGCGGGTGGAGCTCCTACAATGAGCAGTTCTTC.

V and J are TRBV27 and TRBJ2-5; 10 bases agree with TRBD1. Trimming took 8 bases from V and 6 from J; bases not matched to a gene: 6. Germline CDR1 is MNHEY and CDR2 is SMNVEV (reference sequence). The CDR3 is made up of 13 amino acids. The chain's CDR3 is CASRGQGVQTQYF. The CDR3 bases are TGTGCCAGCCGAGGACAGGGGGTACAGACCCAGTACTTC.

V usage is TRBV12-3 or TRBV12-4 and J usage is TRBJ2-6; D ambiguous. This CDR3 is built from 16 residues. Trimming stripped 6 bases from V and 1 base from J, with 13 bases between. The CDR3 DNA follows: TGTGCCAGCAGCATGCTTAAGGGATCTGGGGCCAACGTCCTGACTTTC. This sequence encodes CASSMLKGSGANVLTF.

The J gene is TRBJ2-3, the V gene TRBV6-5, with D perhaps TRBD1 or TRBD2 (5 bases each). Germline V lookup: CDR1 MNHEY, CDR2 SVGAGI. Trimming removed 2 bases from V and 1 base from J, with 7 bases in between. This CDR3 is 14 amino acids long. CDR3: CASSYGDGTDTQYF. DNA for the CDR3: TGTGCCAGCAGTTACGGGGACGGCACAGATACGCAGTATTTT.

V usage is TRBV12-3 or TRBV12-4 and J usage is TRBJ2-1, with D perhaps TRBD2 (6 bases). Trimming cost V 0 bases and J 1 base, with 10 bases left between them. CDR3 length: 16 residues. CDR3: CASSLAGGHSYNEQFF. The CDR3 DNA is TGTGCCAGCAGTTTAGCGGGAGGCCATTCCTACAATGAGCAGTTCTTC.

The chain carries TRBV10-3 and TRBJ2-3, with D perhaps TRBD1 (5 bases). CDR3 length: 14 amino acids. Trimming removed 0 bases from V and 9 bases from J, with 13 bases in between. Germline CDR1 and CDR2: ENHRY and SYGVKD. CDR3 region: CAISESTLPGTQYF. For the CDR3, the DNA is TGTGCCATCAGTGAGTCGACTCTCCCAGGGACGCAGTATTTT.

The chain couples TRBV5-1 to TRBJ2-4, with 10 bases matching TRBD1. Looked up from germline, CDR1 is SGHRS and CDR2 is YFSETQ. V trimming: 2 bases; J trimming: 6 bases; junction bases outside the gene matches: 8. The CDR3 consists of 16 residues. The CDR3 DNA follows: TGCGCCAGCAGCTTTAGCCCAGGGACAGGGGTAAACATTCAGTACTTC. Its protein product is CASSFSPGTGVNIQYF.

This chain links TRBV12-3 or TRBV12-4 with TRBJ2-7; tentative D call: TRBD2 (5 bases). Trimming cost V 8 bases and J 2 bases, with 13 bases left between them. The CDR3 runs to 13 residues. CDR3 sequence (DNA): TGTGCCAGCCGCCGGGCCGGGACCTACGAGCAGTACTTC. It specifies CASRRAGTYEQYF.

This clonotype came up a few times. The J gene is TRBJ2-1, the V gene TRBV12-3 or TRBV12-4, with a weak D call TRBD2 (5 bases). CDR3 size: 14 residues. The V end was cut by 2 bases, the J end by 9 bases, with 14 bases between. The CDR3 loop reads CASSLSGPWPEQFF. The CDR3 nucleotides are TGTGCCAGCAGTTTAAGCGGCCCCTGGCCTGAGCAGTTCTTC.

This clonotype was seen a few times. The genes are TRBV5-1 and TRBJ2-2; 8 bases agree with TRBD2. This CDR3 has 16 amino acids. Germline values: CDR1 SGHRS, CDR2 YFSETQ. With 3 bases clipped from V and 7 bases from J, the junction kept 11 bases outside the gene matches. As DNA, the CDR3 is TGCGCCAGCAGCTATGGACTAGCACAAACGGGCGGGGAGCTGTTTTTT. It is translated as CASSYGLAQTGGELFF.

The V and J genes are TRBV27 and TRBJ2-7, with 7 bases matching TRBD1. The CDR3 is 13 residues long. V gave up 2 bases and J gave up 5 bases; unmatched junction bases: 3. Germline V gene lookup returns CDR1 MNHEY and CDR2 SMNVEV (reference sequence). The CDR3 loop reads CASSLRGGNEQYF. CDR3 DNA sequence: TGTGCCAGCAGTTTAAGAGGGGGCAACGAGCAGTACTTC.

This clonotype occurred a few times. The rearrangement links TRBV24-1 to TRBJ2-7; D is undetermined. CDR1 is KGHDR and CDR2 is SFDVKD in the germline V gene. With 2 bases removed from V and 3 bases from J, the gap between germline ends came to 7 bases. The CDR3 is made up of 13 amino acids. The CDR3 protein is CATSDSNSYEQYF. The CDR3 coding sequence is TGTGCCACCAGTGATTCTAACAGCTACGAGCAGTACTTC.

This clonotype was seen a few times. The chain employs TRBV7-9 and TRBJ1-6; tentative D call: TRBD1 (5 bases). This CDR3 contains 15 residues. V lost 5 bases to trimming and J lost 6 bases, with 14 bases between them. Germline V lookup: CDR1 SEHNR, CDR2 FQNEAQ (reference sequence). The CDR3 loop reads CASSPFWGPNSPLHF. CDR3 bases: TGTGCCAGCAGCCCGTTCTGGGGACCTAATTCACCCCTCCACTTT. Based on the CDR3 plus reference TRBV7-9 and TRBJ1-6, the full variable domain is DTGVSQNPRHKITKRGQNVTFRCDPISEHNRLYWYRQTLGQGPEFLTYFQNEAQLEKSRLLSDRFSAERPKGSFSTLEIQRTEQGDSAMYLCASSPFWGPNSPLHFGNGTRLTVT.

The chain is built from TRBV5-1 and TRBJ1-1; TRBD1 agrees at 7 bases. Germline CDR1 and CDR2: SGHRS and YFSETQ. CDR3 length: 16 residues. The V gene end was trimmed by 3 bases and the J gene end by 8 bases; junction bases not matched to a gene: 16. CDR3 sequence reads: CASSWRPTGVATEAFF. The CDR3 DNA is TGCGCCAGCAGCTGGAGACCTACAGGGGTTGCCACCGAAGCTTTCTTT.

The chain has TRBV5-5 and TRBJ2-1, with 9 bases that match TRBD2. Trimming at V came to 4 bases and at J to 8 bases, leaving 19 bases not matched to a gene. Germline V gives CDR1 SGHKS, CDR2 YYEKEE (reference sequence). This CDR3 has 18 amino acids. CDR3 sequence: CASSITGTSFYFGDEQFF. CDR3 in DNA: TGTGCCAGCAGCATTACCGGGACTAGCTTCTATTTCGGCGATGAGCAGTTCTTC.

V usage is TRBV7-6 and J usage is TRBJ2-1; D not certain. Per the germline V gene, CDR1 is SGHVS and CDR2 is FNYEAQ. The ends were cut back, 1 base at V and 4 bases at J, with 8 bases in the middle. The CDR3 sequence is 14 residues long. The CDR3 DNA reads TGTGCCAGCAGCTTAGGGGAACAATACAATGAGCAGTTCTTC. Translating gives CASSLGEQYNEQFF.

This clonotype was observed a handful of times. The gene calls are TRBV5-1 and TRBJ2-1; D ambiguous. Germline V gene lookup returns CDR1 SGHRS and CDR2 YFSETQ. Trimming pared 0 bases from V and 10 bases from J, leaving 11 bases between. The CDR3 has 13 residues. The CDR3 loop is CASSLEGWGEQFF. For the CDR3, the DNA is TGCGCCAGCAGCTTGGAAGGTTGGGGAGAGCAGTTCTTC.

The CDR3 is CASRTNKTSGYPSEQYF. CDR3 sequence (DNA): TGTGCCAGCAGAACTAATAAGACTAGCGGGTACCCCTCCGAGCAGTACTTC. The chain joins TRBV21-1 to TRBJ2-7; the D call of TRBD2 is as the table states it, not checked on the DNA. TRBV21-1 corresponds to a pseudogene. The CDR3 runs 17 residues.

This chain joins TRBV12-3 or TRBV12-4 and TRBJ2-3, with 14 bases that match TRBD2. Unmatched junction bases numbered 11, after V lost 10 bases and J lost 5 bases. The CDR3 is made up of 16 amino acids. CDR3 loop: CATNTNGLAGGDTQYF. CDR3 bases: TGTGCCACAAACACAAACGGACTAGCGGGAGGAGATACGCAGTATTTT.

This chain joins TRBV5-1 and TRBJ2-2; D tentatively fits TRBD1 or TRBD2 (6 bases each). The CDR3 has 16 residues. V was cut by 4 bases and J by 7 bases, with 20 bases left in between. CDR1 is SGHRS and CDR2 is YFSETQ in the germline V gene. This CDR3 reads CASSARLGGENGELFF. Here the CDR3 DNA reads TGCGCCAGCAGCGCGAGACTAGGGGGAGAAAACGGGGAGCTGTTTTTT.

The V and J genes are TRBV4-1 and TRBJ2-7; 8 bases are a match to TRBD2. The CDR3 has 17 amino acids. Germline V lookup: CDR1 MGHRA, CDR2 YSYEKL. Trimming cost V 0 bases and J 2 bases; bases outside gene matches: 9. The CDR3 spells CASSQDFTSGRTYEQYF. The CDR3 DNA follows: TGCGCCAGCAGCCAAGACTTTACTAGCGGACGTACCTACGAGCAGTACTTC.

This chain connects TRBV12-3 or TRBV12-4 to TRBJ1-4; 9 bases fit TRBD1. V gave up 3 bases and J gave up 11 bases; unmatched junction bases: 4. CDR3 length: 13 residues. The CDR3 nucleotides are TGTGCCAGCAGTTTTGGGGACAGGGAGAAACTGTTTTTT. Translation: CASSFGDREKLFF.

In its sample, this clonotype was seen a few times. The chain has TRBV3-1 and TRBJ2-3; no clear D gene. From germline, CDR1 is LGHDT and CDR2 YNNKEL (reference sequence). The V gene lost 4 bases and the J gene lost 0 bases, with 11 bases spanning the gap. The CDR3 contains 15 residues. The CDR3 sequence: CASSLLGSSTDTQYF. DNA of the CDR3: TGTGCCAGCAGCCTCTTAGGTTCTAGCACAGATACGCAGTATTTT.

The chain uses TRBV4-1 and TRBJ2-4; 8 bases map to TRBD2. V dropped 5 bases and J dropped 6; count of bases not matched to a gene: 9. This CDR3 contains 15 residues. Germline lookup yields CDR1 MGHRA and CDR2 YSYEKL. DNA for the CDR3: TGCGCCAGCAGCGTCCTCGCGGGAGGTCCAAACATTCAGTACTTC. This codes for CASSVLAGGPNIQYF.